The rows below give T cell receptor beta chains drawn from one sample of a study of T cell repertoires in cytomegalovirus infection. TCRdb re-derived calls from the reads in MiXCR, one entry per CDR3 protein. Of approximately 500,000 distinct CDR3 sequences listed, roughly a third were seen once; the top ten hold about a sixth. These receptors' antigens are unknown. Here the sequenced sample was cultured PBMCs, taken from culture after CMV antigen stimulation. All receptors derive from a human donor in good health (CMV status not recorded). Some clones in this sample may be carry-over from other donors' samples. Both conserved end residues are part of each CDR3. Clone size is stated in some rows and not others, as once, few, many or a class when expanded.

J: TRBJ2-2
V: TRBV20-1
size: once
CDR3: CSAKNRTTGELFF

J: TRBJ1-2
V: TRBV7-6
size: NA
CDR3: CASSLRSPGDPGYTF

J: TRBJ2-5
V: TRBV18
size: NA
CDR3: CASSPIAGAGETQYF

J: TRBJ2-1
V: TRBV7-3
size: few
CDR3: CASSLSLAGTNNEQFF

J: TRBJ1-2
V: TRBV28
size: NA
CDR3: CASSWGGVDYGYTF

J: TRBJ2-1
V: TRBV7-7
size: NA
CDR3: CASSLGPGVNEQFF

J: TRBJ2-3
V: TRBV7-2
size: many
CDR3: CASSLVGGTTTDTQYF

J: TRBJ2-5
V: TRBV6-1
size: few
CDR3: CASSLGGQEETQYF

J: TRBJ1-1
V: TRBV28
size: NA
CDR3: CASSSLGTGPEAFF

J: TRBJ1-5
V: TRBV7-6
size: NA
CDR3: CASAPLGGSNQPQHF

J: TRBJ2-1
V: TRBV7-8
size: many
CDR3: CASSFPKREASNEQFF

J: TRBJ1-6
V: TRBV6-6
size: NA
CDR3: CASRQAGTVNSPLHF

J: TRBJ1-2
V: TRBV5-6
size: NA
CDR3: CASSFEPSESYTF

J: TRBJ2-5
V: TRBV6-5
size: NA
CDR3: CASSYSRGRGETQYF

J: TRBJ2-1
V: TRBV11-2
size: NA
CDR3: CASSLVGGNTEQFF

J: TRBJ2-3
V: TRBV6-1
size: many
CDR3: CASSPFRTSGSTDTQYF

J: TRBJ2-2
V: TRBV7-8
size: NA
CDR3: CASRTGLGPTGELFF